These 22 T cell receptor beta chains share one sample of origin, sequenced in a study of T cells after yellow fever vaccination. Each CDR3 protein is one row after TCRdb ran MiXCR on the 5' RACE reads. The data hold approximately 580,000 distinct CDR3 sequences, with around 17% observed a single time. Sequencing was performed on PBMCs, taken 5 days after the first yellow fever vaccination. The receptor set was obtained from a man aged 18 to 35 who received the YFV17D yellow fever vaccine.

The chain links TRBV11-2 to TRBJ1-4, with a possible D match to TRBD1 (6 bases). Trimming took off 1 base at V and 8 bases at J, with 14 bases between the two ends. Germline CDR1 is SGHAT and CDR2 is FQNNGV. This CDR3 contains 15 residues. The CDR3 DNA reads TGTGCCAGCAGCTTAGGCCTAGGGGGTTGGGAAAAACTGTTTTTT. Encoded protein: CASSLGLGGWEKLFF.

The V gene is TRBV6-4, the J gene TRBJ2-5, with 13 bases identical to TRBD2. The CDR3 has 20 amino acids. Germline trimming cut 6 bases from V and 0 bases from J; bases unmatched to any gene: 16. Per the germline V gene, CDR1 is MRHNA and CDR2 is SNTAGT. The CDR3 spells CASSARGLAGAHRYQETQYF. The CDR3 DNA reads TGTGCCAGCAGCGCTCGCGGACTAGCGGGGGCCCATAGGTACCAAGAGACCCAGTACTTC.

The chain carries TRBV12-3 or TRBV12-4 and TRBJ1-2, with 11 positions matching TRBD1. The V and J ends lost 5 bases and 6 bases, in that order; junction bases with no gene match: 5. CDR3 length equals 14 residues. For the CDR3, the DNA is TGTGCCAGCAGTAAGGACAGGGGGCGGGATGGCTACACCTTC. Protein sequence: CASSKDRGRDGYTF.

The chain joins TRBV5-5 to TRBJ2-7; 9 bases align to TRBD1. The CDR3 has 14 amino acids. J gave up 0 bases and V 8 bases, and 6 bases lay outside the gene matches. Germline assignment: CDR1 SGHKS and CDR2 YYEKEE (reference sequence). CDR3 in amino acids: CARSGTGSSYEQYV. CDR3 coding DNA: TGTGCCAGGTCCGGGACAGGGAGCTCCTACGAGCAGTACGTC.

This clonotype has a handful of counts. The chain has TRBV20-1 and TRBJ1-1; D unresolved. The CDR3 runs 15 residues. Trimming shortened V by 6 bases and J by 0 bases, and 17 bases separated the two germline ends. Germline assignment: CDR1 DFQATT and CDR2 SNEGSKA (reference sequence). In nucleotides, the CDR3 is TGCAGTGCAAATCGACGGACTCTTATGAACACTGAAGCTTTCTTT. It is translated as CSANRRTLMNTEAFF.

CDR3 residues: CASSYYALSEQYV. For the CDR3, the DNA is TGTGCCAGCAGTTACTACGCTCTCTCCGAGCAGTACGTC. V usage is TRBV6-2 or TRBV6-3 and J usage is TRBJ2-7; D is unclear. CDR3 length: 13 amino acids. The germline V and J ends were trimmed by 1 base and 6 bases, with 10 bases remaining between them. Germline V lookup: CDR1 MNHEY, CDR2 SVGEGT.

The J gene is TRBJ1-1, the V gene TRBV5-8; D call uncertain. V lost 7 bases and J 1 base, leaving 20 bases between the germline ends. CDR3 size: 16 residues. Germline CDR1 SGHTS, CDR2 YDEGEE. CDR3 sequence reads: CASRIRVLPQNTEAFF. CDR3 in DNA: TGTGCCAGCCGGATCCGGGTCCTTCCGCAGAACACTGAAGCTTTCTTT.

This clonotype was seen ten or more times. The rearrangement links TRBV25-1 to TRBJ1-1; D unclear. Looked up from germline, CDR1 is MGHDK and CDR2 is SYGVNS. This CDR3 is 13 amino acids long. V was trimmed by 2 bases and J by 4 bases, leaving 8 bases between them. The DNA of the CDR3 is TGTGCCAGCAGTGAACTTGTGGCCACTGAAGCTTTCTTT. This sequence encodes CASSELVATEAFF. Filled out from reference TRBV25-1 and TRBJ1-1, the complete variable domain reads EADIYQTPRYLVIGTGKKITLECSQTMGHDKMYWYQQDPGMELHLIHYSYGVNSTEKGDLSSESTVSRIRTEHFPLTLESARPSHTSQYLCASSELVATEAFFGQGTRLTVV.

The sample holds a few counts of this clonotype. The J gene is TRBJ2-1, the V gene TRBV6-2 or TRBV6-3; tentative D call: TRBD2 (6 bases). V lost 2 bases and J 4 bases, leaving 15 bases between the germline ends. The CDR3 sequence is 16 residues long. Per germline, CDR1 MNHEY and CDR2 SVGEGT. The CDR3 loop reads CASSYEYRGLYNEQFF. CDR3 bases: TGTGCCAGCAGTTACGAGTACCGGGGGTTATACAATGAGCAGTTCTTC.

The V gene is TRBV4-3, the J gene TRBJ1-6, with 7 bases identical to TRBD1. CDR3 size: 17 residues. CDR1 is LGHNA and CDR2 is YSLEER in the germline V gene. The V and J ends lost 0 bases and 8 bases, in that order; junction bases with no gene match: 10. The CDR3 sequence: CASSQDPWTGRDSPLHF. The CDR3 DNA reads TGCGCCAGCAGCCAAGACCCTTGGACAGGTCGAGATTCACCCCTCCACTTT.

The chain recombines TRBV6-1 with TRBJ2-6; the D is unclear. V lost 6 bases to trimming and J lost 0 bases, with 15 bases between them. The CDR3 is 17 residues long. The V gene's germline CDR1 is MNHNS and CDR2 SASEGT. CDR3 sequence reads: CASRRRARPSGANVLTF. The DNA for the CDR3 is TGTGCCAGCAGGCGCCGGGCCAGGCCCTCTGGGGCCAACGTCCTGACTTTC.

The J gene is TRBJ2-1, the V gene TRBV11-2; 8 bases match TRBD1. Trimming cost V 3 bases and J 1 base; bases outside gene matches: 5. Germline CDR1 is SGHAT and CDR2 is FQNNGV. This CDR3 has 16 residues. CDR3 sequence: CASSFLQGGSYNEQFF. The CDR3 bases are TGTGCCAGCAGCTTCTTACAGGGGGGTTCCTACAATGAGCAGTTCTTC.

This clonotype has more than one count but fewer than ten. The chain combines TRBV5-1 with TRBJ1-4, with D possibly being TRBD1 (6 bases). Germline V CDR1 and CDR2: SGHRS, YFSETQ. The CDR3 loop spans 16 amino acids. Trimming removed 4 bases from V and 7 bases from J, with 20 bases in between. For the CDR3, the DNA is TGCGCCAGCAGCCTCCAGGTGTTGGGGGCTGGTGAAAAACTGTTTTTT. It yields the protein CASSLQVLGAGEKLFF.

The rearrangement links TRBV12-5 to TRBJ2-2; the match to TRBD1 covers 10 bases. Germline CDR1 and CDR2: LGHNT and FRNRAP. This CDR3 is built from 17 residues. J gave up 7 bases and V 0 bases, and 8 bases lay outside the gene matches. Written as DNA, the CDR3 is TGTGCTAGTGGTTTGGTATTGGGACAGGGGATCATCGGGGAGCTGTTTTTT. This translates into CASGLVLGQGIIGELFF.

This clonotype was detected only a few times. The chain combines TRBV13 with TRBJ1-4, with TRBD1 matching 10 bases. V trimming: 4 bases; J trimming: 8 bases; junction bases outside the gene matches: 7. Per germline, CDR1 PRHDT and CDR2 FYEKMQ (reference sequence). The length of the CDR3 is 15 residues. The chain's CDR3 is CASSSTGGAGEKLFF. CDR3 nucleotides: TGTGCCAGCAGCTCGACAGGGGGCGCGGGAGAAAAACTGTTTTTT.

The gene calls are TRBV9 and TRBJ2-1, with D possibly being TRBD2 (5 bases). The germline V and J ends were trimmed by 0 bases and 7 bases, with 11 bases remaining between them. The length of the CDR3 is 14 residues. The germline gives CDR1 SGDLS, CDR2 YYNGEE. CDR3 coding DNA: TGTGCCAGCAGCGTAGGCGGGTTGTTAAATGAGCAGTTCTTC. Protein: CASSVGGLLNEQFF.

This clonotype was detected only a few times. The V and J genes are TRBV5-1 and TRBJ2-5; 11 bases line up with TRBD2. Germline values: CDR1 SGHRS, CDR2 YFSETQ. After removal of 2 bases from V and 3 bases from J, the junction contained 6 bases not matched to a gene. The CDR3 spans 16 residues. CDR3 region: CASSLPGLAAKETQYF. The CDR3 region has the DNA TGCGCCAGCAGCTTACCGGGACTAGCGGCGAAAGAGACCCAGTACTTC.

The chain has TRBV10-3 and TRBJ1-6; D unclear. The germline V gene has CDR1 ENHRY and CDR2 SYGVKD. Trimming left V 4 bases short and J 9 bases short, with 13 bases between. This CDR3 contains 14 residues. The CDR3 loop reads CAISGGPWGSPLHF. CDR3 bases: TGTGCCATCAGTGGAGGACCTTGGGGTTCACCCCTCCACTTT.

This chain links TRBV7-2 with TRBJ1-6; D call uncertain. The CDR3 is made up of 14 amino acids. Germline assignment: CDR1 SGHTA and CDR2 FQGNSA. The germline V and J ends were trimmed by 1 base and 11 bases, with 12 bases remaining between them. This CDR3 is CASSLGPGLTPLHF. For the CDR3, the DNA is TGTGCCAGCAGCTTAGGTCCAGGATTGACACCCCTCCACTTT.

J is TRBJ2-7 and V is TRBV29-1; no firm D call. Germline-derived CDR1 and CDR2 are SQVTM and ANQGSEA. The CDR3 runs to 14 residues. Trimming took 3 bases from V and 1 from J, leaving 13 bases between them. This chain's CDR3 is CSVDRRLLSYEQYV. The DNA for the CDR3 is TGCAGCGTTGATCGCAGGCTCCTGTCCTACGAGCAGTACGTC.

The V call is TRBV12-3 or TRBV12-4, the J call TRBJ1-5; D remains ambiguous. V was cut by 3 bases and J by 2 bases, with 17 bases left in between. The CDR3 consists of 17 residues. The CDR3 protein is CASSFESAVGGNQPQHF. CDR3 nucleotide sequence: TGTGCCAGCAGTTTCGAATCAGCGGTCGGGGGCAATCAGCCCCAGCATTTT.

This clonotype was observed at least ten times. The chain is built from TRBV4-2 and TRBJ2-1, with D possibly TRBD2 on 6 matching bases. The V end was cut by 4 bases, the J end by 7 bases, with 20 bases between. Germline values: CDR1 LGHNA, CDR2 YNFKEQ. The CDR3 length is 16 residues. The CDR3 DNA follows: TGTGCCAGCAGCCCCACCTCTGGGGGGAGGCCGAATGAGCAGTTCTTC. Its protein product is CASSPTSGGRPNEQFF.